A single sample is the source of the 18 T cell receptor beta chains below, sequenced in a study of cytomegalovirus exposure and HLA in healthy donors. Primers for the PCR totalled 60 Vbeta and 13 Jbeta. Profiled with immunoSEQ multiplex PCR; TCRdb holds only in-frame clones, not every one. This sample has about 160,000 clones; around four fifths occur once, and the top ten carry around 2.1%. The sample taken for sequencing was PBMCs. These TCRs come from a female donor in good health and CMV-seronegative.

The chain couples TRBV5-1 to TRBJ1-3; no firm D call. This CDR3 is 15 amino acids long. Germline V gives CDR1 SGHRS, CDR2 YFSETQ. The V end lost 0 bases, the J end lost 0 bases, and 7 bases lay between the germline ends. The CDR3 DNA follows: TGCGCCAGCAGCTTGGAGGCGGTCTCTGGAAACACCATATATTTT. The encoded protein is CASSLEAVSGNTIYF.

This chain connects TRBV13 to TRBJ2-7; 11 nucleotides agree with TRBD2. The ends lost 1 base at V and 6 bases at J; junction bases unmatched: 5. The CDR3 spans 15 residues. Germline loops: CDR1 PRHDT, CDR2 FYEKMQ (reference sequence). CDR3 in amino acids: CASSLEGTSGSEQYF. For the CDR3, the DNA is TGTGCCAGCAGCTTAGAGGGGACTAGCGGATCCGAGCAGTACTTC.

This chain links TRBV7-3 with TRBJ2-3; D call uncertain. Germline V gives CDR1 SGHTA, CDR2 FQGTGA. The CDR3 has 12 residues. V lost 1 base and J lost 6, with 5 bases in between. The DNA for the CDR3 is TGTGCCAGCAGCTTAATCGGGGATACGCAGTATTTT. It is translated as CASSLIGDTQYF.

The chain recombines TRBV4-1 with TRBJ2-5, with D perhaps matching TRBD2 (6 bases). V was shortened by 4 bases and J by 4 bases, with 13 bases between the two germline ends. CDR1 and CDR2 (germline): MGHRA, YSYEKL. The CDR3 spans 14 residues. The CDR3 reads CASSRTSPGETQYF. CDR3 DNA sequence: TGCGCCAGCAGCCGCACTAGCCCTGGAGAGACCCAGTACTTC.

The genes are TRBV9 and TRBJ1-2, with a tentative D call TRBD1 (5 bases). V gave up 2 bases and J gave up 8 bases, with 19 bases separating them. CDR1 and CDR2 from the germline V gene are SGDLS and YYNGEE. This CDR3 is 15 amino acids long. CDR3 residues: CASSVENGHFPGYTF. CDR3 coding DNA: TGTGCCAGCAGCGTCGAGAACGGACACTTTCCAGGCTACACCTTC.

The rearrangement joins TRBV2 to TRBJ1-6; D ambiguous. The CDR3 has 11 residues. The germline V gene has CDR1 SNHLY and CDR2 FYNNEI. Trimming took 2 bases from V and 9 from J, leaving 2 bases between them. The CDR3 here is CASSELSPLHF. CDR3 nucleotide sequence: TGTGCCAGCAGTGAACTTTCACCCCTCCACTTT.

The rearrangement links TRBV7-8 to TRBJ2-3, with 10 bases lining up with TRBD2. Trimming at V came to 5 bases and at J to 6 bases, leaving 11 bases not matched to a gene. This CDR3 has 16 residues. CDR1 is SGHVS, CDR2 FQNEAQ, per germline. The CDR3 is CASSPRQRGGRDTQYF. The CDR3 DNA is TGTGCCAGCAGCCCCCGCCAGCGGGGGGGCCGGGATACGCAGTATTTT.

This chain links TRBV7-6 with TRBJ1-2; perhaps TRBD1 as D (5 bases). V was clipped by 0 bases and J by 5 bases, with 10 bases between them. This CDR3 spans 14 amino acids. Germline V gives CDR1 SGHVS, CDR2 FNYEAQ. CDR3 sequence: CASSLAQGNYGYTF. Written as DNA, the CDR3 is TGTGCCAGCAGCTTAGCGCAGGGAAATTATGGCTACACCTTC.

V and J are TRBV11-1 and TRBJ1-2, with TRBD1 matching over 10 bases. The CDR3 covers 16 residues. Germline-derived CDR1 and CDR2 are SGHAT and FQDESV (reference sequence). The trim removed 4 bases at V and 4 bases at J, leaving 9 bases unmatched. The CDR3 coding sequence is TGTGCCAGCAGCTCCAAAGGAGGGACAGGGGCCTATGGCTACACCTTC. It specifies CASSSKGGTGAYGYTF.

V is TRBV5-4 and J is TRBJ1-2, with unresolved D. Trimming removed 0 bases from V and 4 bases from J, with 16 bases in between. This CDR3 has 16 residues. The germline CDR1 and CDR2 sequences are SGHNT and YYREEE (reference sequence). The CDR3 sequence is CASSLVGSDISYGYTF. CDR3 sequence (DNA): TGTGCCAGCAGCTTGGTCGGTTCCGACATAAGCTATGGCTACACCTTC. The full variable domain, rest sourced from reference TRBV5-4 and TRBJ1-2, is ETGVTQSPTHLIKTRGQQVTLRCSSQSGHNTVSWYQQALGQGPQFIFQYYREEENGRGNFPPRFSGLQFPNYSSELNVNALELDDSALYLCASSLVGSDISYGYTFGSGTRLTVV.

The chain recombines TRBV7-2 with TRBJ1-6; 7 bases match TRBD1. Germline V CDR1 and CDR2: SGHTA, FQGNSA. This CDR3 region has 16 residues. J was trimmed by 6 bases and V by 1 base; bases with no gene match: 6. This CDR3 is CASSLGGDRANSPLHF. The CDR3 DNA reads as TGTGCCAGCAGCTTAGGCGGAGACAGGGCTAATTCACCCCTCCACTTT.

The chain recombines TRBV5-6 with TRBJ2-7; D gene ambiguous. The germline V and J ends were trimmed by 3 bases and 4 bases, with 11 bases remaining between them. Germline assignment: CDR1 SGHDT and CDR2 YYEEEE. The CDR3 contains 13 residues. The CDR3 sequence is CASSWKTRYEQYF. CDR3 nucleotides: TGTGCCAGCAGCTGGAAGACTCGGTACGAGCAGTACTTC. Supplemented by reference TRBV5-6 and TRBJ2-7, the full variable domain reads DAGVTQSPTHLIKTRGQQVTLRCSPKSGHDTVSWYQQALGQGPQFIFQYYEEEERQRGNFPDRFSGHQFPNYSSELNVNALLLGDSALYLCASSWKTRYEQYFGPGTRLTVT.

The J gene is TRBJ1-1, the V gene TRBV30, with D uncertain. CDR1 and CDR2 (germline): GTSNPN, SVGIG (reference sequence). The CDR3 is made up of 13 amino acids. The germline V and J ends were trimmed by 5 bases and 4 bases, with 14 bases remaining between them. The CDR3 is CAWGVTIGTEAFF. The DNA of the CDR3 is TGTGCCTGGGGCGTGACAATCGGCACTGAAGCTTTCTTT.

This clone was seen a few times. V gene TRBV11-2 combines with J gene TRBJ2-3, with a possible D match to TRBD2 (7 bases). There are 16 residues in the CDR3. The V and J ends lost 0 bases and 2 bases respectively, with 12 bases between them. Germline CDR1 and CDR2: SGHAT and FQNNGV. CDR3 amino acids: CASSLDAGANTDTQYF. CDR3 in DNA: TGTGCCAGCAGCTTAGATGCGGGGGCGAACACAGATACGCAGTATTTT.

This sequence joins TRBV6-5 and TRBJ1-5; 8 bases align to TRBD1. V was pared by 6 bases and J by 4 bases, with 5 bases of the junction left unmatched. Germline CDR1 reads MNHEY; CDR2 reads SVGAGI. CDR3 length: 14 residues. The CDR3 DNA reads as TGTGCCAGCAGGCCAGGGGGCAAAAATCAGCCCCAGCATTTT. This codes for CASRPGGKNQPQHF.

The chain employs TRBV25-1 and TRBJ1-5, with D unresolved. The ends were cut back, 7 bases at V and 2 bases at J, with 6 bases in the middle. The CDR3 covers 12 residues. Germline loops: CDR1 MGHDK, CDR2 SYGVNS. The CDR3 region is CASTRGNQPQHF. In DNA form, the CDR3 reads TGTGCCAGCACAAGAGGCAATCAGCCCCAGCATTTT.

V is TRBV7-2 and J is TRBJ2-1; 10 bases agree with TRBD1. The CDR3 length is 14 residues. V lost 1 base, J lost 6 bases, and 0 bases stayed unmatched. The V gene's germline CDR1 is SGHTA and CDR2 FQGNSA. This chain's CDR3 is CASSLGTGGNEQFF. DNA of the CDR3: TGTGCCAGCAGCTTAGGGACAGGGGGCAATGAGCAGTTCTTC. The full variable domain, with the rest looked up from reference TRBV7-2 and TRBJ2-1, is GAGVSQSPSNKVTEKGKDVELRCDPISGHTALYWYRQSLGQGLEFLIYFQGNSAPDKSGLPSDRFSAERTGGSVSTLTIQRTQQEDSAVYLCASSLGTGGNEQFFGPGTRLTVL.

The rearrangement uses TRBV2 and TRBJ2-7; 9 nucleotides match TRBD1. Per germline, CDR1 SNHLY and CDR2 FYNNEI. The CDR3 has 16 residues. The V segment lost 1 base and the J segment 5 bases; nucleotides outside the gene matches: 9. Here the CDR3 DNA reads TGTGCCAGCAGTGAAGGGACAGGGGTCTTCGTGGACGAGCAGTACTTC. It yields the protein CASSEGTGVFVDEQYF. Full variable domain (remainder filled in from reference TRBV2 and TRBJ2-7): EPEVTQTPSHQVTQMGQEVILRCVPISNHLYFYWYRQILGQKVEFLVSFYNNEISEKSEIFDDQFSVERPDGSNFTLKIRSTKLEDSAMYFCASSEGTGVFVDEQYFGPGTRLTVT.